This TCR beta chain was found in a study of PD-1 blockade in classical Hodgkin lymphoma. All trial patients relapsed after autologous stem cell transplantation. The CDR3 runs to 17 residues. Germline lookup yields CDR1 LGHNA and CDR2 YSLEER. Trimming took 3 bases from V and 2 from J, leaving 17 bases between them. Findings and limits, study-wide: For complete responders, baseline diversity was comparable to that of newly diagnosed patients.

TCRdb's table, derived via immunoSEQ multiplex PCR, lists solely in-frame clones and lacks some. The table lists some 46,000 clones, 60% to 85% of them singletons, with roughly 20% in the top ten. To note about this clone: No antigen is known for it.

Sample: peripheral blood mononuclear cells (PBMCs), taken before the second cycle of nivolumab. The clonotype originates from a human donor with classical Hodgkin lymphoma. The chain employs TRBV4-3 and TRBJ1-5; D is possibly TRBD1 (5 bases). This CDR3 is CASSQDGGLGGNQPQHF. For the CDR3, the DNA is TGCGCCAGCAGCCAGGACGGTGGATTAGGGGGCAATCAGCCCCAGCATTTT.